The source of this TCR beta chain is a study of cytomegalovirus exposure and HLA in healthy donors. Study conclusions and caveats: An Asian-associated ancestry cluster reportedly showed fewer N-insertions than the approximately 630-donor mean in a later analysis.

PCR amplification relied on 60 Vbeta primers (plus 13 Jbeta primers). Sequencing used immunoSEQ multiplex PCR; TCRdb keeps in-frame clones, though not all of them. Here the sample spans some 200,000 clones, about four fifths being singletons. Turning to this clone: Its antigen remains unknown.

Germline V gene sequence: CDR1 LNHDA, CDR2 SQIVND (reference sequence). V dropped 3 bases and J dropped 2 bases, with 10 bases sitting between them. The CDR3 runs to 14 residues. The sequenced sample was PBMCs. This rearrangement joins TRBV19 to TRBJ1-1; D ambiguous. This TCR was sampled from a girl under 18 in good health and CMV-seropositive. For the CDR3, the DNA is TGTGCCAGTAGTATGGAGGGAGGAAACACTGAAGCTTTCTTT. Its protein product is CASSMEGGNTEAFF.